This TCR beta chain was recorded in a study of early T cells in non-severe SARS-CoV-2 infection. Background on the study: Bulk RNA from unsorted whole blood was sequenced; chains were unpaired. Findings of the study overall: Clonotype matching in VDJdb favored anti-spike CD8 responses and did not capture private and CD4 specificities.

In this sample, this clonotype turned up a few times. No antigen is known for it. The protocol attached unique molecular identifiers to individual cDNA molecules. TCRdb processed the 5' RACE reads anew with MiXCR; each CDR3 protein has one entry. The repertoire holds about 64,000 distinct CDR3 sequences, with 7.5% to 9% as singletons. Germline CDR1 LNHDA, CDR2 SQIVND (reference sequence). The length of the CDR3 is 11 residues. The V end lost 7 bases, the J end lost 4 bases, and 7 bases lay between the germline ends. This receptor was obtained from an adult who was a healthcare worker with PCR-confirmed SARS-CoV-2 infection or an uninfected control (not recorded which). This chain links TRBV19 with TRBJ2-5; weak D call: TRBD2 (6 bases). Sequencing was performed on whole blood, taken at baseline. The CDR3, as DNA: TGTGCCAGTATGCGGGGAGAGACCCAGTACTTC. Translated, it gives CASMRGETQYF.